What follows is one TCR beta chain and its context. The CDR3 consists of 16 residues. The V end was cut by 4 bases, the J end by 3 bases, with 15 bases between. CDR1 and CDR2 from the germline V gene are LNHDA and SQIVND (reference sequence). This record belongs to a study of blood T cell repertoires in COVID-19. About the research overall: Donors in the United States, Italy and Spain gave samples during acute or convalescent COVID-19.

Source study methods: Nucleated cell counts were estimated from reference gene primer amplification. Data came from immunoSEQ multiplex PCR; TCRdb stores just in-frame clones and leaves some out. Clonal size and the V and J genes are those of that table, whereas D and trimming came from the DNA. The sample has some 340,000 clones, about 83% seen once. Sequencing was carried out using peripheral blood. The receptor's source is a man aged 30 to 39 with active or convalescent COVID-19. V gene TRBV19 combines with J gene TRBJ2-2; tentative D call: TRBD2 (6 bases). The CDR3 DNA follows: TGTGCCAGTAGTAGGACGGAGGGGAGGTACACCGGGGAGCTGTTTTTT. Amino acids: CASSRTEGRYTGELFF.